What follows is one TCR beta chain and its context. The antigen remains undetermined. The data stem from a study of cytomegalovirus exposure and HLA in healthy donors. Participants comprised healthy donors of bone marrow. Germline V gene data show CDR1 as SGHDT and CDR2 as YYEEEE. CDR3 length: 15 residues. The V and J ends lost 4 bases and 5 bases respectively, with 16 bases between them. The PCR used 60 Vbeta and 13 Jbeta primers. The repertoire was sequenced with immunoSEQ multiplex PCR; TCRdb's copy has only in-frame clones and lacks some. In the table there are approximately 110,000 clones, about 81% of which are singletons. Study observations and caveats: Several V segments, TRBV6-2 and TRBV6-3 among them, could not be told apart and were dropped. Immune exposure was documented only through CMV serostatus. As a later analysis showed, a missense DCLRE1C variant was linked to trimming of TCR beta V- and J-genes.

Material for sequencing was PBMCs. The V and J genes are TRBV5-6 and TRBJ1-5; D may be TRBD1 (5 bases). This TCR came from a man aged 30 to 39 in good health and CMV-seronegative. The CDR3 DNA reads TGTGCCAGCAGCATCCCGGGGGAGGTGGATCAGCCCCAGCATTTT. It specifies CASSIPGEVDQPQHF.